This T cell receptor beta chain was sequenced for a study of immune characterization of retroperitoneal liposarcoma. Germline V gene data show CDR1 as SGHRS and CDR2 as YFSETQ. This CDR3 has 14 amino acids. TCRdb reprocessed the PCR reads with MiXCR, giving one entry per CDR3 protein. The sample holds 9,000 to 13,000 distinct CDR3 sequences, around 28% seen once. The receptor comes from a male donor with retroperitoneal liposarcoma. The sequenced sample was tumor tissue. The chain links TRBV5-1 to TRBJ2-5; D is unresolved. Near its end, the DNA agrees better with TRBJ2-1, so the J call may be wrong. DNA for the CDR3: TGCGCCAGCAGCTTTAACCCGGGTCTCAATGAGCAGTTCTTC. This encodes CASSFNPGLNEQFF.